This T cell receptor (beta chain) was identified during a study of blood T cell repertoires in COVID-19. The wider study: Collection of acute and convalescent COVID-19 samples took place in the United States, Italy and Spain.

Per the original methods: From reference gene primer amplification, estimates of nucleated cell counts were derived. Data came from immunoSEQ multiplex PCR; TCRdb stores just in-frame clones and leaves some out. The DNA was the basis for D and trimming; V, J and clone size are from that table. The sample consists of roughly 200,000 clones, 70% to 90% of them appearing once. Participants, about 18 to 90 years old, spanned approximately 25 US areas. Participant-reported clinical history was the basis for cohort assignment. The V gene's germline CDR1 is SGHRS and CDR2 YFSETQ. The CDR3 spans 16 residues. With 7 bases clipped from V and 0 bases from J, the junction kept 9 bases outside the gene matches.

The genes are TRBV5-1 and TRBJ2-3, with 9 bases fitting TRBD1. The sequenced sample was PBMCs or T cells enriched from blood (not recorded which). The clonotype originates from a woman aged 40 to 49 with acute COVID-19. The CDR3 sequence: CASFLTGQGSTDTQYF. In DNA, the CDR3 is TGCGCCAGCTTTCTGACGGGACAGGGAAGCACAGATACGCAGTATTTT.